This entry describes one TCR beta chain. The antigen is undetermined. Produced via immunoSEQ multiplex PCR; TCRdb's table is partial and in-frame only. The sample lists around 75,000 clones; more than 70% were seen once. This entry belongs to a study of T cell responses to AZD1222 COVID-19 vaccine. The study, taken as a whole, reports: Clonal diversity may have been underestimated in mostly white British donors.

The CDR3 runs 12 residues. Deletions cut 3 bases from V and 4 bases from J, with 9 bases between. The germline CDR1 and CDR2 sequences are SQVTM and ANQGSEA. Sample: peripheral blood, taken 28 days after the second dose of the MenACWY control vaccine. This clonotype was sampled from an adult who received the MenACWY meningococcal vaccine as a control. The rearrangement joins TRBV29-1 to TRBJ1-2; D is ambiguous. The CDR3 coding sequence is TGCAGCGTTGAGGTGACTGCCTATGGCTACACCTTC. Its translation: CSVEVTAYGYTF.